What follows is one T cell receptor (beta chain) and its context. At the DNA level, this CDR3 is encoded by other sequences in the same sample as well. In the original analysis: ImmunoSEQ supplied junction-only sequences lacking quality scores, so filtering was different. Data came from immunoSEQ multiplex PCR; TCRdb stores just in-frame clones and leaves some out. D and trimming were read from the DNA, whereas the V and J calls and clone size are those reported in that table. The table includes some 500,000 clones, approximately 94% detected once. Germline lookup yields CDR1 KGHSH and CDR2 LQKENI. The CDR3 covers 12 residues. Between the trimmed V and J ends, which lost 4 bases and 3 bases, there was a span of 6 bases. This sample is part of a study of shared clonotypes between healthy human individuals.

The chain has TRBV18 and TRBJ1-1; D might be TRBD1 (5 bases). The sequencing sample was made of naive CD4+ T cells sorted from blood. Subset meaning: CD45RA+ positively selected. The clonotype originates from a woman in her thirties in good health. The CDR3 DNA reads TGTGCCAGCTCACGGGGGGACACTGAAGCTTTCTTT. This sequence encodes CASSRGDTEAFF.